The next 19 T cell receptor beta chains were all read from a single sample in a study of identical twins. MiXCR was run by TCRdb on the 5' RACE reads, yielding one entry per CDR3 protein. Among about 240,000 distinct CDR3 sequences, more than 9% were seen once, and the ten largest hold approximately 9.1%. The sequenced material came from memory T cells sorted from blood. These receptors all stem from a man aged 45 to 65 in good health.

This clonotype was counted a few times. The chain combines TRBV20-1 with TRBJ2-3; D ambiguous. Trimming pared 6 bases from V and 2 bases from J, leaving 12 bases between. Germline CDR1 and CDR2: DFQATT and SNEGSKA (reference sequence). The CDR3 is 13 amino acids. CDR3 loop: CSARTANTDTQYF. CDR3 nucleotides: TGCAGTGCACGAACTGCAAACACAGATACGCAGTATTTT.

Many counts were recorded for this clonotype. The CDR3 here is CASSIRLVTGANVLTF. The DNA of the CDR3 is TGTGCCAGCAGCATCCGACTAGTAACTGGGGCCAACGTCCTGACTTTC. V is TRBV3-1 and J is TRBJ2-6, with a tentative D call TRBD2 (6 bases). V lost 5 bases and J 2 bases, leaving 13 bases between the germline ends. Germline CDR1 and CDR2: LGHDT and YNNKEL (reference sequence). The CDR3 spans 16 residues.

This clonotype was seen many times. This chain uses TRBV11-2 with TRBJ1-1, with D tentatively TRBD1 (5 bases). V was pared by 6 bases and J by 7 bases, with 9 bases between. Germline lookup yields CDR1 SGHAT and CDR2 FQNNGV. The CDR3 contains 11 residues. The CDR3 loop is CASSWRGEAFF. The CDR3 DNA is TGTGCCAGCAGTTGGAGGGGTGAAGCTTTCTTT.

This clonotype occurred a few times. The V call is TRBV20-1, the J call TRBJ2-3; D tentatively reads TRBD1 or TRBD2 (5 bases each). The CDR3 covers 14 residues. The germline gives CDR1 DFQATT, CDR2 SNEGSKA (reference sequence). Trimming cost V 2 bases and J 4 bases, with 13 bases left between them. CDR3 region: CSARPGRRADTQYF. CDR3 DNA: TGCAGTGCTAGACCGGGGCGGCGGGCAGATACGCAGTATTTT.

This clonotype occurred many times. J is TRBJ2-3 and V is TRBV28; a possible D gene is TRBD2 (6 bases). V dropped 5 bases and J dropped 3 bases, with 12 bases sitting between them. The germline gives CDR1 MDHEN, CDR2 SYDVKM. The CDR3 runs to 14 residues. CDR3 loop: CASSPGSGTDTQYF. In DNA, the CDR3 is TGTGCCAGCAGTCCCGGGAGTGGAACAGATACGCAGTATTTT.

This clonotype was seen a handful of times. V is TRBV7-8 and J is TRBJ1-2; a weak D match, TRBD1 (5 bases). The CDR3 totals 17 residues. The germline V gene encodes CDR1 SGHVS and CDR2 FQNEAQ. V lost 3 bases and J lost 2, with 19 bases in between. The DNA of the CDR3 is TGTGCCAGCAGCTTCCCGGGACTTCCTACCCTGAACTATGGCTACACCTTC. Translated, it gives CASSFPGLPTLNYGYTF.

The J gene is TRBJ2-3, the V gene TRBV6-5; the D gene is possibly TRBD2 (5 bases). Trimming took 7 bases from V and 6 from J, leaving 11 bases between them. Germline CDR1 and CDR2: MNHEY and SVGAGI. The CDR3 consists of 12 residues. As DNA, the CDR3 is TGTGCCAGCATGCAGGCGGGCGATACGCAGTATTTT. Translated, it gives CASMQAGDTQYF.

This clonotype was picked up a small number of times. The chain is built from TRBV4-2 and TRBJ1-4; no clear D gene. CDR1 LGHNA and CDR2 YNFKEQ come from the germline V gene. CDR3 length: 15 residues. V gave up 0 bases and J gave up 4 bases, with 9 bases separating them. This CDR3 is CASSQDSGINEKLFF. CDR3 bases: TGTGCCAGCAGCCAAGATTCGGGGATTAATGAAAAACTGTTTTTT.

This chain connects TRBV29-1 to TRBJ2-1; TRBD2 matches at 14 bases. Germline-derived CDR1 and CDR2 are SQVTM and ANQGSEA. There are 13 residues in the CDR3. Trimming took 7 bases from V and 8 from J; bases not matched to a gene: 4. CDR3 coding DNA: TGCAGCGCGACTAGCGGGAGGGGGCATGAGCAGTTCTTC. Its protein product is CSATSGRGHEQFF.

This clonotype has a count of ten or more. The chain carries TRBV7-2 and TRBJ1-5; TRBD1 aligns across 10 bases. Per germline, CDR1 SGHTA and CDR2 FQGNSA. V lost 5 bases, J lost 6 bases, and 7 bases stayed unmatched. CDR3 size: 15 residues. The CDR3 sequence is CASSKDRGGSQPQHF. The CDR3 DNA reads TGTGCCAGCAGCAAGGACAGGGGGGGTTCTCAGCCCCAGCATTTT.

This clonotype has ten or more counts. J is TRBJ2-3 and V is TRBV11-2; 12 bases align to TRBD2. The germline V gene encodes CDR1 SGHAT and CDR2 FQNNGV. V lost 0 bases to trimming and J lost 0 bases; unmatched junction nucleotides: 7. The CDR3 runs 19 residues. The chain's CDR3 is CASSLDSGLAGPSTDTQYF. In DNA form, the CDR3 reads TGTGCCAGCAGCTTAGATTCAGGACTAGCGGGGCCCAGCACAGATACGCAGTATTTT.

J is TRBJ1-5 and V is TRBV20-1; no definite D call. Germline CDR1 DFQATT, CDR2 SNEGSKA (reference sequence). With 2 bases removed from V and 4 bases from J, the gap between germline ends came to 6 bases. This CDR3 is 12 amino acids long. CDR3 sequence reads: CSARSGNQPQHF. The DNA of the CDR3 is TGCAGTGCTAGAAGTGGTAATCAGCCCCAGCATTTT.

This clonotype came up many times. This chain links TRBV12-3 or TRBV12-4 with TRBJ2-7, with TRBD2 as a possible D gene (5 bases). Trimming removed 0 bases from V and 7 bases from J, with 10 bases in between. The CDR3 is 13 residues long. CDR3 protein: CASSLAGRGEQYF. CDR3 in DNA: TGTGCCAGCAGTTTAGCGGGGAGAGGGGAGCAGTACTTC.

This clonotype was counted at least ten times. The rearrangement joins TRBV12-3 or TRBV12-4 to TRBJ2-1, with 8 nucleotides matching TRBD2. This CDR3 is 13 amino acids long. With V trimmed by 3 bases and J by 8 bases, 3 bases remained unmatched. For the CDR3, the DNA is TGTGCCAGCAGTTTTACGGGAGGGTATGAGCAGTTCTTC. It encodes CASSFTGGYEQFF.

The chain carries TRBV6-2 or TRBV6-3 and TRBJ2-7, with 7 nucleotides matching TRBD2. J lost 3 bases, V lost 2 bases, and 7 bases had no gene match. CDR1 and CDR2 from the germline V gene are MNHEY and SVGEGT. The CDR3 covers 15 residues. CDR3 DNA: TGTGCCAGCAGTTACGACGGGGGGACCATCTACGAGCAGTACTTC. Translation: CASSYDGGTIYEQYF.

This clonotype has a count of ten or more. V and J are TRBV6-2 or TRBV6-3 and TRBJ2-7, with 10 bases lining up with TRBD1. The CDR3 is 15 amino acids. Germline loops: CDR1 MNHEY, CDR2 SVGEGT. The trim removed 6 bases at V and 0 bases at J, leaving 5 bases unmatched. The DNA for the CDR3 is TGTGCCAGCAGAGGACAGGGGGGAAGCTCCTACGAGCAGTACTTC. Translation gives CASRGQGGSSYEQYF.

This clonotype showed up many times. The CDR3 loop reads CASSLTGQGVHEQFF. In DNA, the CDR3 is TGTGCCAGCAGCTTAACGGGACAGGGTGTACATGAGCAGTTCTTC. The chain carries TRBV7-2 and TRBJ2-1, with 9 bases matching TRBD1. The CDR3 extends over 15 amino acids. The germline gives CDR1 SGHTA, CDR2 FQGNSA. The V and J ends lost 2 bases and 8 bases, in that order; junction bases with no gene match: 7. Looking up the rest from reference TRBV7-2 and TRBJ2-1 gives the full variable domain: GAGVSQSPSNKVTEKGKDVELRCDPISGHTALYWYRQSLGQGLEFLIYFQGNSAPDKSGLPSDRFSAERTGGSVSTLTIQRTQQEDSAVYLCASSLTGQGVHEQFFGPGTRLTVL.

The chain employs TRBV5-6 and TRBJ2-1, with D possibly being TRBD2 (6 bases). The ends were cut back, 4 bases at V and 9 bases at J, with 26 bases in the middle. Germline V CDR1 and CDR2: SGHDT, YYEEEE. CDR3 length: 17 amino acids. The CDR3 spells CASSPLGWDSSAGEQFF. In nucleotides, the CDR3 is TGTGCCAGCAGCCCCCTTGGCTGGGACTCTAGCGCTGGTGAGCAGTTCTTC.

The rearrangement links TRBV24-1 to TRBJ2-3; D is possibly TRBD2 (5 bases). Trimming removed 6 bases from V and 2 bases from J, with 14 bases in between. Germline V gives CDR1 KGHDR, CDR2 SFDVKD. The CDR3 is 15 amino acids. For the CDR3, the DNA is TGTGCCACCAGTCCTCGGGGAGAGTACACAGATACGCAGTATTTT. Translation gives CATSPRGEYTDTQYF.